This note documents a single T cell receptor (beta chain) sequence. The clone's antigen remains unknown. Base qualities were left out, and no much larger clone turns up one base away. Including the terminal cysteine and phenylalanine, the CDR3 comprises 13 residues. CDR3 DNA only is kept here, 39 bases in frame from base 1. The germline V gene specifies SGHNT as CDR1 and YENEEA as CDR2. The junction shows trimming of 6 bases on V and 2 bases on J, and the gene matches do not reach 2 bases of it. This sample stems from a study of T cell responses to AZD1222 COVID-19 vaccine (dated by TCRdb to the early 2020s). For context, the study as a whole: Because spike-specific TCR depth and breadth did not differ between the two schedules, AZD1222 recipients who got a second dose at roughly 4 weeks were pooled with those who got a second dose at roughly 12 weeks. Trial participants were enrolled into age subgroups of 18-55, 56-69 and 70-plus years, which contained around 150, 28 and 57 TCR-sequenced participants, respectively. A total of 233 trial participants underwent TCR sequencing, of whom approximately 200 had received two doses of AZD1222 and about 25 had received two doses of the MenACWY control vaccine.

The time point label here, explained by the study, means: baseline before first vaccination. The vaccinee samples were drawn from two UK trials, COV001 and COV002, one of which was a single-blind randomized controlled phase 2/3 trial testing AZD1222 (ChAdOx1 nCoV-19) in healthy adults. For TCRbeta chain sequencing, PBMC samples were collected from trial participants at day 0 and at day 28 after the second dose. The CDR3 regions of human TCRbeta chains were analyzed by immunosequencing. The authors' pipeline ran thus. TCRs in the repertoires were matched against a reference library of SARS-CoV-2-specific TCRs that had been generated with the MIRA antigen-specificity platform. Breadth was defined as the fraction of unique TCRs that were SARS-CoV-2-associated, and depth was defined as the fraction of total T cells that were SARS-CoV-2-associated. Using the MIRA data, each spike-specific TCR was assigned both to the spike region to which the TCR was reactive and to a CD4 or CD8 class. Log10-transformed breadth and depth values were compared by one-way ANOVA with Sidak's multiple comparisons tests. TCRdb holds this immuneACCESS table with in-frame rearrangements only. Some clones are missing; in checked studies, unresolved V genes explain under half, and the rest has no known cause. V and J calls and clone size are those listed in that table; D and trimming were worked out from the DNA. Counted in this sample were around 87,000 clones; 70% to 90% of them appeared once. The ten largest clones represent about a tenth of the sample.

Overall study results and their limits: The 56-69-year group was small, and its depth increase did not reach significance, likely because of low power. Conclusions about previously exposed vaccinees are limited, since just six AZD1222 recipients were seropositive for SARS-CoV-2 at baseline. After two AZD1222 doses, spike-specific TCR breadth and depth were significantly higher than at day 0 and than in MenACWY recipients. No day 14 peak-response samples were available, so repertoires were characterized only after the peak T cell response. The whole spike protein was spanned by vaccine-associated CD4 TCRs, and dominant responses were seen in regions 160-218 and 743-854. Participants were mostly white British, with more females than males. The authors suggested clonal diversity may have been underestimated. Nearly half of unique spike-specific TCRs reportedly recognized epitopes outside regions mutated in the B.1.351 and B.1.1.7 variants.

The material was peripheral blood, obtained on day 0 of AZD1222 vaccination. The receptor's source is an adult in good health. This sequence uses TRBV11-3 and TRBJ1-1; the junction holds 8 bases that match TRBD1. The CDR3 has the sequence CASSTGGNTEAFF. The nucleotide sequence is TGTGCCAGCAGTACAGGGGGAAACACTGAAGCTTTCTTT.